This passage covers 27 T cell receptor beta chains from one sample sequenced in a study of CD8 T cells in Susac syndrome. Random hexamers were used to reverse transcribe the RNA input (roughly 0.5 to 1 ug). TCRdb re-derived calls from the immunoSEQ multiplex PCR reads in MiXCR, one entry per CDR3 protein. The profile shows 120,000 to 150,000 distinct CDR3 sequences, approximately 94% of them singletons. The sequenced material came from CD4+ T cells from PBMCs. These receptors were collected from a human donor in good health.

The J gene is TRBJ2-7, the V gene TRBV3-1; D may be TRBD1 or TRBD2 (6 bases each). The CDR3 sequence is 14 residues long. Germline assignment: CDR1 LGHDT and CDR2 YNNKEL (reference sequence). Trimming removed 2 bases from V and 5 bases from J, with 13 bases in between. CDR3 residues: CASSQSGALHEQYF. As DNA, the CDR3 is TGTGCCAGCAGCCAATCGGGGGCTCTCCACGAGCAGTACTTC.

CDR3 in amino acids: CASSPPGLSDTGELFF. For the CDR3, the DNA is TGTGCCAGCAGCCCTCCGGGGCTTAGTGACACCGGGGAGCTGTTTTTT. The chain combines TRBV9 with TRBJ2-2; D may correspond to TRBD1 or TRBD2 (5 bases each). Per germline, CDR1 SGDLS and CDR2 YYNGEE. The CDR3 length is 16 residues. Trimming shortened V by 4 bases and J by 3 bases, and 16 bases separated the two germline ends.

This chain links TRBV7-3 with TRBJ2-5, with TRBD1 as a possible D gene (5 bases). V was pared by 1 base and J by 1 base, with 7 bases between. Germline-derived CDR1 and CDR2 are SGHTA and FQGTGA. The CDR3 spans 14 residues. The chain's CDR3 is CASSLRQGQETQYF. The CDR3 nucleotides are TGTGCCAGCAGCTTAAGGCAGGGCCAAGAGACCCAGTACTTC.

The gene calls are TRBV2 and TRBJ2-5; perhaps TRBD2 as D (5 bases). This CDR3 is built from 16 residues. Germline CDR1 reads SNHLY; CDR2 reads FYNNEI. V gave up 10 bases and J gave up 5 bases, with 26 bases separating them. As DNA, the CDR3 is TGTGCCACCGAACGGGCTCCCACCCGGGGTCGGGAGACCCAGTACTTC. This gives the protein CATERAPTRGRETQYF. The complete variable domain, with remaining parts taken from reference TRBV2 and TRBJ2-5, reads EPEVTQTPSHQVTQMGQEVILRCVPISNHLYFYWYRQILGQKVEFLVSFYNNEISEKSEIFDDQFSVERPDGSNFTLKIRSTKLEDSAMYFCATERAPTRGRETQYFGPGTRLLVL.

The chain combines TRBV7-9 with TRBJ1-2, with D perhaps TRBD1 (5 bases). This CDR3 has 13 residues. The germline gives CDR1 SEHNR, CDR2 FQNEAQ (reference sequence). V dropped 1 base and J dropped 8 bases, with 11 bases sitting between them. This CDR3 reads CASSLGSGTGYTF. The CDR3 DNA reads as TGTGCCAGCAGCTTAGGCTCGGGGACGGGCTACACCTTC.

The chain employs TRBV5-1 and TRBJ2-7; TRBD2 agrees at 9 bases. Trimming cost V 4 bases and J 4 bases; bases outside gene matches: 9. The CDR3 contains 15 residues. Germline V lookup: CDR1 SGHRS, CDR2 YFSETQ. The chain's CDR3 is CASSSPGLAIYEQYF. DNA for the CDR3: TGCGCCAGCAGCAGTCCAGGACTAGCGATATACGAGCAGTACTTC.

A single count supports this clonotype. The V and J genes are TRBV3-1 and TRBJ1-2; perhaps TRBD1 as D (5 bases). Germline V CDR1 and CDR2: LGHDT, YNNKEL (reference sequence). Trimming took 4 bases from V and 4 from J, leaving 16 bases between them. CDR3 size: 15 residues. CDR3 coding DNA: TGTGCCAGCAGCCCAAGGGTCCCGGGGGGCTATGGCTACACCTTC. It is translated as CASSPRVPGGYGYTF.

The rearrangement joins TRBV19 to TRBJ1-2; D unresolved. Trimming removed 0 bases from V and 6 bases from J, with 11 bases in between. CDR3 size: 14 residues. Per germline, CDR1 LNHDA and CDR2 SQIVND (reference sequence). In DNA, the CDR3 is TGTGCCAGTAGTATAGATCGGGGAAGAGATGGCTACACCTTC. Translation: CASSIDRGRDGYTF. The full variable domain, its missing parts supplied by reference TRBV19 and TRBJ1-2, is DGGITQSPKYLFRKEGQNVTLSCEQNLNHDAMYWYRQDPGQGLRLIYYSQIVNDFQKGDIAEGYSVSREKKESFPLTVTSAQKNPTAFYLCASSIDRGRDGYTFGSGTRLTVV.

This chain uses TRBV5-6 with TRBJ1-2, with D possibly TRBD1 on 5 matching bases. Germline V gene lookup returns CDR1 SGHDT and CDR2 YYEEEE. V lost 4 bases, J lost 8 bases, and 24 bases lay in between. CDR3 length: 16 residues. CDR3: CASSTEGYGAYDGYTF. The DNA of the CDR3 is TGTGCCAGCAGCACCGAGGGGTACGGAGCTTATGACGGCTACACCTTC.

CDR3: CASSIQEATDTQYF. In DNA, the CDR3 is TGTGCCAGTAGTATACAGGAGGCCACAGATACGCAGTATTTT. The rearrangement joins TRBV19 to TRBJ2-3; D is perhaps TRBD2 (5 bases). The CDR3 consists of 14 residues. Trimming took 2 bases from V and 2 from J, leaving 8 bases between them. Per germline, CDR1 LNHDA and CDR2 SQIVND (reference sequence). The full variable domain, rest sourced from reference TRBV19 and TRBJ2-3, is DGGITQSPKYLFRKEGQNVTLSCEQNLNHDAMYWYRQDPGQGLRLIYYSQIVNDFQKGDIAEGYSVSREKKESFPLTVTSAQKNPTAFYLCASSIQEATDTQYFGPGTRLTVL.

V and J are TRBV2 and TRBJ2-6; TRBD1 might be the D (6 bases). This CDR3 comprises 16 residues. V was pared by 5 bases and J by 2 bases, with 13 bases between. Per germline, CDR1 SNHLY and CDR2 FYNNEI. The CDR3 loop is CASSRGTATGANVLTF. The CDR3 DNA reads TGTGCCAGCAGTAGGGGGACGGCCACTGGGGCCAACGTCCTGACTTTC. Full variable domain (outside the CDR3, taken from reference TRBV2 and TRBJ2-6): EPEVTQTPSHQVTQMGQEVILRCVPISNHLYFYWYRQILGQKVEFLVSFYNNEISEKSEIFDDQFSVERPDGSNFTLKIRSTKLEDSAMYFCASSRGTATGANVLTFGAGSRLTVL.

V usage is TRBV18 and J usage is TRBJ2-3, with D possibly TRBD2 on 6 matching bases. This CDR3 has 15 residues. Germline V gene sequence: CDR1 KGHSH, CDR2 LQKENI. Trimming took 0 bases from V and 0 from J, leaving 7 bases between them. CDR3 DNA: TGTGCCAGCTCACCACCGGGGGGAAGCACAGATACGCAGTATTTT. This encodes CASSPPGGSTDTQYF.

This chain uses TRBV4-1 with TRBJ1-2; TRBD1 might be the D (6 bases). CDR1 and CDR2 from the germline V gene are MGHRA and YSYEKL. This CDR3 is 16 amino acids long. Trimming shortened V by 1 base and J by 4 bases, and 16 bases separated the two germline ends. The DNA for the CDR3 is TGCGCCAGCAGCCAAGTACGGGACACTCTAGGCTATGGCTACACCTTC. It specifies CASSQVRDTLGYGYTF.

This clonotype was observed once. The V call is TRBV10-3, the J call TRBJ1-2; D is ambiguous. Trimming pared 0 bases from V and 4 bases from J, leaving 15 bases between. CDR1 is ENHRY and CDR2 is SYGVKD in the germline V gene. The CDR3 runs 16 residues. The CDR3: CAISESTQAALYGYTF. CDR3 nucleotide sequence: TGTGCCATCAGTGAGTCGACTCAAGCAGCTCTCTATGGCTACACCTTC.

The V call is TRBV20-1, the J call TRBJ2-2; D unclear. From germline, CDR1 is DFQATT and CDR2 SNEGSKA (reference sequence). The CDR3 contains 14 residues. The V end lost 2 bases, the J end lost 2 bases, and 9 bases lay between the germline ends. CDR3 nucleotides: TGCAGTGCTAGACGTATAGAAAACACCGGGGAGCTGTTTTTT. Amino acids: CSARRIENTGELFF.

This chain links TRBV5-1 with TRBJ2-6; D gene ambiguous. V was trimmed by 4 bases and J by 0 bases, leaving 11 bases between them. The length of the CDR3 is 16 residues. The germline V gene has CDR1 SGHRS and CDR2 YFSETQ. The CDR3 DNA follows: TGCGCCAGCAGCCCCAGAGATTCCTCTGGGGCCAACGTCCTGACTTTC. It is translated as CASSPRDSSGANVLTF. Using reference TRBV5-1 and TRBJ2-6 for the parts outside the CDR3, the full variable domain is KAGVTQTPRYLIKTRGQQVTLSCSPISGHRSVSWYQQTPGQGLQFLFEYFSETQRNKGNFPGRFSGRQFSNSRSEMNVSTLELGDSALYLCASSPRDSSGANVLTFGAGSRLTVL.

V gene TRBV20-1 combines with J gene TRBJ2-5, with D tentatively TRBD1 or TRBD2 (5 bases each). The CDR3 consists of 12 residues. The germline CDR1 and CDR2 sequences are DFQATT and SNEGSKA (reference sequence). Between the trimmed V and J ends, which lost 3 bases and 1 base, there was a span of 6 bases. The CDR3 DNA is TGCAGTGCTAGCGGGGCCCAAGAGACCCAGTACTTC. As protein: CSASGAQETQYF.

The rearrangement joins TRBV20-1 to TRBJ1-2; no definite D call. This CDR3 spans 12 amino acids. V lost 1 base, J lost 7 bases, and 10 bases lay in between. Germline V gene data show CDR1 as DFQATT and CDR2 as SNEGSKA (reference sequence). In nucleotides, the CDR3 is TGCAGTGCTAGAGTTGCGGTTCTTGGCTACACCTTC. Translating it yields CSARVAVLGYTF.

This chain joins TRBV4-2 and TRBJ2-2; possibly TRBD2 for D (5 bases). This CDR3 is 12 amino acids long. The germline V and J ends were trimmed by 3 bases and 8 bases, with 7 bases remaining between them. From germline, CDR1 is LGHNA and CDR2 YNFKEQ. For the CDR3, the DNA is TGTGCCAGCAGCCAGGGAGTTGGGGAGCTGTTTTTT. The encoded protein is CASSQGVGELFF.

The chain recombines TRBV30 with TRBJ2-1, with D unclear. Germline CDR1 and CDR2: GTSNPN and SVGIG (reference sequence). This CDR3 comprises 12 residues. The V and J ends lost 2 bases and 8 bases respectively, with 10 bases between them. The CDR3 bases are TGTGCCTGGAGTCCTGTTGGGGATGAGCAGTTCTTC. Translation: CAWSPVGDEQFF.

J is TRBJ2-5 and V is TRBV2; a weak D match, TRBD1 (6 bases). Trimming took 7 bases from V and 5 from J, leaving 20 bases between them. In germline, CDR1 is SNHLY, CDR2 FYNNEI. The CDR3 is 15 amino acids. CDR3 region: CASTARQGPWETQYF. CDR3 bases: TGTGCCAGCACCGCACGGCAGGGGCCATGGGAGACCCAGTACTTC.

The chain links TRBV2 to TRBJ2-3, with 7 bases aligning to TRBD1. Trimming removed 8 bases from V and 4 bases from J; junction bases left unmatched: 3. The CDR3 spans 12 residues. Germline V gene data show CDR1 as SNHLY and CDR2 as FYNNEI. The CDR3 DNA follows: TGTGCCAGCGGCCAGGGGGCAGATACGCAGTATTTT. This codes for CASGQGADTQYF.

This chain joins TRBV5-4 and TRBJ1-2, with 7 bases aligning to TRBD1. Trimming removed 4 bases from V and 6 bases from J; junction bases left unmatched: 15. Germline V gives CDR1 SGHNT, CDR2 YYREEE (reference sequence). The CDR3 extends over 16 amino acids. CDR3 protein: CASSPGASRQGDGYTF. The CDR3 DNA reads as TGTGCCAGCAGCCCCGGCGCGTCCCGTCAGGGGGATGGCTACACCTTC.

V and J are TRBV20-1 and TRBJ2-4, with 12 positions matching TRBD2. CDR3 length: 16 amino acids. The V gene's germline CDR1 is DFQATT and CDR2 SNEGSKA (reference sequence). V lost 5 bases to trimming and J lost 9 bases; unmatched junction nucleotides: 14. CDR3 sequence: CSARAPGLAGGSIQYF. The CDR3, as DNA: TGCAGTGCTCGAGCCCCGGGCCTAGCGGGAGGGAGCATTCAGTACTTC.

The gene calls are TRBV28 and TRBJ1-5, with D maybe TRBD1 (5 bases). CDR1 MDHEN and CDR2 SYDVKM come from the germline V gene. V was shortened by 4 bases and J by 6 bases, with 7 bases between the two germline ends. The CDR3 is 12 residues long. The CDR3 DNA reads TGTGCCAGCAGTTCAGGGAGTCAGCCCCAGCATTTT. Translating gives CASSSGSQPQHF.

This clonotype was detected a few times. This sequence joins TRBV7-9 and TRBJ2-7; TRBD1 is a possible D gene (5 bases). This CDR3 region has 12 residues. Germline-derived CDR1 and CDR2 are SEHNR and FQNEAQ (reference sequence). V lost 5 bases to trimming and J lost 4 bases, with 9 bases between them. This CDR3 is CASSQQGYEQYF. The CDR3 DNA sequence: TGTGCCAGCAGCCAGCAGGGTTACGAGCAGTACTTC.

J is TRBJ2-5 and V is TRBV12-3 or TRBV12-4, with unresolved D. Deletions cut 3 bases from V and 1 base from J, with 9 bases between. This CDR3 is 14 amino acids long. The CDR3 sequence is CASSFSTRQETQYF. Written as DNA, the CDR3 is TGTGCCAGCAGTTTTTCCACCCGCCAAGAGACCCAGTACTTC.